These 29 T cell receptor beta chains were all obtained from the same sample, sequenced in a study of blood T cell repertoires in COVID-19. Sequencing used immunoSEQ multiplex PCR; TCRdb keeps in-frame clones, though not all of them. Of more than 300,000 clones listed, under 90% are singletons. Material for sequencing was PBMCs or T cells enriched from blood (not recorded which). The receptors here all came from a woman between 25 and 40 years old who had recovered from COVID-19.

V usage is TRBV18 and J usage is TRBJ2-7, with D tentatively TRBD2 (5 bases). Trimming left V 3 bases short and J 7 bases short, with 7 bases between. CDR3 length equals 11 residues. Germline V CDR1 and CDR2: KGHSH, LQKENI. This CDR3 is CASSPEGEQYF. The CDR3 coding sequence is TGTGCCAGCTCACCCGAGGGAGAGCAGTACTTC.

The chain carries TRBV24-1 and TRBJ2-1, with 10 bases matching TRBD2. This CDR3 is 17 amino acids long. V shed 4 bases, J shed 4 bases, and the junction held 9 bases outside the gene matches. CDR1 is KGHDR, CDR2 SFDVKD, per germline. The CDR3 here is CATSDTGAGGSYNEQFF. For the CDR3, the DNA is TGTGCCACCAGTGACACAGGAGCGGGAGGGTCTTACAATGAGCAGTTCTTC.

J is TRBJ1-5 and V is TRBV2, with D unclear. The germline V gene encodes CDR1 SNHLY and CDR2 FYNNEI. This CDR3 is built from 14 residues. Trimming took 3 bases from V and 0 from J, leaving 6 bases between them. For the CDR3, the DNA is TGTGCCAGCAGTGACGTGTATAGCAATCAGCCCCAGCATTTT. It is translated as CASSDVYSNQPQHF.

The V gene is TRBV4-1, the J gene TRBJ2-1; 8 bases are a match to TRBD2. The CDR3 sequence is 14 residues long. V lost 0 bases, J lost 7 bases, and 2 bases stayed unmatched. CDR1 is MGHRA, CDR2 YSYEKL, per germline. CDR3 in amino acids: CASSQDPSGNEQFF. CDR3 DNA sequence: TGCGCCAGCAGCCAAGATCCTAGCGGGAATGAGCAGTTCTTC.

The CDR3 region has the DNA TGTGCCAGCAGCTTTATCGCCGGGGAGCTGTTTTTT. This encodes CASSFIAGELFF. V and J are TRBV5-6 and TRBJ2-2, with no clear D. V lost 2 bases and J lost 6, with 5 bases in between. This CDR3 has 12 residues. The germline CDR1 and CDR2 sequences are SGHDT and YYEEEE. Full variable domain (rest looked up from reference TRBV5-6 and TRBJ2-2): DAGVTQSPTHLIKTRGQQVTLRCSPKSGHDTVSWYQQALGQGPQFIFQYYEEEERQRGNFPDRFSGHQFPNYSSELNVNALLLGDSALYLCASSFIAGELFFGEGSRLTVL.

The chain joins TRBV19 to TRBJ1-3; tentative D call: TRBD1 (5 bases). CDR3 length: 13 amino acids. V lost 6 bases, J lost 3 bases, and 9 bases lay in between. Germline CDR1 and CDR2: LNHDA and SQIVND (reference sequence). The CDR3 sequence: CASSRQNGNTIYF. The CDR3 DNA reads as TGTGCCAGTAGCAGACAGAATGGAAACACCATATATTTT.

This chain joins TRBV14 and TRBJ2-2, with D perhaps matching TRBD2 (6 bases). The CDR3 has 14 amino acids. Germline V gene sequence: CDR1 SGHDN, CDR2 FVKESK. Trimming stripped 4 bases from V and 4 bases from J, with 10 bases between. In nucleotides, the CDR3 is TGTGCCAGCAGCCGCGCCGGGGGCACCGGGGAGCTGTTTTTT. Its translation is CASSRAGGTGELFF.

The chain combines TRBV27 with TRBJ1-1; D might be TRBD1 (5 bases). The CDR3 consists of 13 residues. Germline V lookup: CDR1 MNHEY, CDR2 SMNVEV (reference sequence). V lost 6 bases and J 4 bases, leaving 12 bases between the germline ends. The CDR3: CASSSGGFTEAFF. In nucleotides, the CDR3 is TGTGCCAGCAGCTCGGGGGGTTTCACTGAAGCTTTCTTT.

Concerning this clone itself: Compared with germline, one end of the junction differs, possibly owing to a read error. The chain links TRBV24-1 to TRBJ1-2; D gene uncertain. The length of the CDR3 is 11 residues. Germline CDR1 reads KGHDR; CDR2 reads SFDVKD. CDR3 nucleotide sequence: TGTGCCACCAGTGATTTGAGCGGATTTTACTTC. Protein: CATSDLSGFYF.

This chain joins TRBV20-1 and TRBJ2-7; TRBD2 matches 7 bases. Germline V CDR1 and CDR2: DFQATT, SNEGSKA (reference sequence). The ends lost 3 bases at V and 0 bases at J; junction bases unmatched: 5. The CDR3 has 14 residues. CDR3 sequence reads: CSASGGDNSYEQYF. The CDR3 DNA follows: TGCAGTGCTAGTGGGGGGGATAACTCCTACGAGCAGTACTTC.

V is TRBV10-3 and J is TRBJ2-1; 10 nucleotides match TRBD1. V shed 7 bases and J 5 bases; nucleotides not matched to a gene: 8. This CDR3 is 15 amino acids long. CDR1 ENHRY and CDR2 SYGVKD come from the germline V gene. Written as DNA, the CDR3 is TGTGCCATCACCACGGACAGGGGGATTCACAATGAGCAGTTCTTC. Translating gives CAITTDRGIHNEQFF.

This clone occurred once. The rearrangement links TRBV4-2 to TRBJ1-2; no clear D gene. Germline assignment: CDR1 LGHNA and CDR2 YNFKEQ. With 0 bases removed from V and 2 bases from J, the gap between germline ends came to 16 bases. This CDR3 region has 17 residues. The CDR3 DNA reads TGTGCCAGCAGCCAAGATCTTAATAATGCAGCGAACTATGGCTACACCTTC. Protein sequence: CASSQDLNNAANYGYTF.

The chain has TRBV18 and TRBJ2-3; 7 nucleotides line up with TRBD1. This CDR3 is 15 amino acids long. From germline, CDR1 is KGHSH and CDR2 LQKENI. Losses at the gene ends were 3 bases for V and 2 bases for J; bases not matched to a gene: 5. The CDR3 bases are TGTGCCAGCTCACCCCGGGACAGAGCCACAGATACGCAGTATTTT. It codes for CASSPRDRATDTQYF.

The chain employs TRBV4-1 and TRBJ2-7; 10 bases align to TRBD2. Per germline, CDR1 MGHRA and CDR2 YSYEKL. Trimming took 3 bases from V and 3 from J; bases not matched to a gene: 5. This CDR3 comprises 15 residues. Written as DNA, the CDR3 is TGCGCCAGCAGCCACTTGGGACTAGCGATCTACGAGCAGTACTTC. It translates to CASSHLGLAIYEQYF.

The CDR3 sequence: CASSRDSSYEQYF. In nucleotides, the CDR3 is TGTGCCAGCAGTCGGGACAGTTCCTACGAGCAGTACTTC. The chain uses TRBV12-3 or TRBV12-4 and TRBJ2-7; 7 nucleotides agree with TRBD1. This CDR3 comprises 13 residues. The V gene end was trimmed by 5 bases and the J gene end by 1 base; junction bases not matched to a gene: 2.

V usage is TRBV7-2 and J usage is TRBJ1-2; 10 bases line up with TRBD1. The V segment lost 2 bases and the J segment 4 bases; nucleotides outside the gene matches: 7. CDR3 length: 16 residues. CDR1 and CDR2 (germline): SGHTA, FQGNSA. The CDR3 DNA is TGTGCCAGCAGCTTATCGACAGGGGGCAACGTCTATGGCTACACCTTC. Its translation: CASSLSTGGNVYGYTF. The full variable domain, its missing parts supplied by reference TRBV7-2 and TRBJ1-2, is GAGVSQSPSNKVTEKGKDVELRCDPISGHTALYWYRQSLGQGLEFLIYFQGNSAPDKSGLPSDRFSAERTGGSVSTLTIQRTQQEDSAVYLCASSLSTGGNVYGYTFGSGTRLTVV.

CDR3: CASSSGYGYTF. The CDR3 nucleotides read TGTGCCAGCAGTTCGGGCTATGGCTACACCTTC. V is TRBV28 and J is TRBJ1-2; unclear D gene. V gave up 4 bases and J gave up 4 bases, with 4 bases separating them. The CDR3 contains 11 residues. Germline-derived CDR1 and CDR2 are MDHEN and SYDVKM.

The sample holds one count of this clone. The chain is built from TRBV28 and TRBJ1-2; D unresolved. The CDR3 spans 13 residues. V lost 5 bases, J lost 0 bases, and 7 bases lay in between. Germline loops: CDR1 MDHEN, CDR2 SYDVKM. This CDR3 reads CASSTETNYGYTF. DNA of the CDR3: TGTGCCAGCAGTACTGAAACTAACTATGGCTACACCTTC.

The chain has TRBV5-1 and TRBJ1-3; possibly TRBD1 for D (5 bases). Germline-derived CDR1 and CDR2 are SGHRS and YFSETQ. CDR3 length: 14 residues. V was shortened by 0 bases and J by 4 bases, with 8 bases between the two germline ends. CDR3: CASSLVGVGNTIYF. CDR3 nucleotide sequence: TGCGCCAGCAGCTTGGTAGGGGTAGGAAACACCATATATTTT. The full variable domain, rest sourced from reference TRBV5-1 and TRBJ1-3, is KAGVTQTPRYLIKTRGQQVTLSCSPISGHRSVSWYQQTPGQGLQFLFEYFSETQRNKGNFPGRFSGRQFSNSRSEMNVSTLELGDSALYLCASSLVGVGNTIYFGEGSWLTVV.

V and J are TRBV29-1 and TRBJ2-3; no clear D gene. This CDR3 region has 13 residues. Per the germline V gene, CDR1 is SQVTM and CDR2 is ANQGSEA. V lost 7 bases and J 4 bases, leaving 15 bases between the germline ends. The CDR3 sequence: CSGRKLRADTQYF. The DNA of the CDR3 is TGCAGCGGCCGGAAACTACGCGCAGATACGCAGTATTTT.

This clone was observed once. This chain connects TRBV19 to TRBJ1-2; D might be TRBD1 (6 bases). The CDR3 sequence is 17 residues long. With 5 bases removed from V and 8 bases from J, the gap between germline ends came to 27 bases. Germline V gene data show CDR1 as LNHDA and CDR2 as SQIVND (reference sequence). The CDR3 loop reads CASSPGPSYRVSGGYTF. DNA of the CDR3: TGTGCCAGTAGTCCAGGGCCCTCGTACAGGGTATCGGGGGGCTACACCTTC.

The V and J genes are TRBV7-8 and TRBJ2-7, with 8 bases that match TRBD1. Germline CDR1 reads SGHVS; CDR2 reads FQNEAQ. Trimming removed 4 bases from V and 3 bases from J; junction bases left unmatched: 8. The CDR3 runs to 15 residues. For the CDR3, the DNA is TGTGCCAGCAGCTCCGACGGGACAGGCCGCTACGAGCAGTACTTC. Its protein is CASSSDGTGRYEQYF.

This rearrangement joins TRBV11-2 to TRBJ1-1, with no clear D. The germline V and J ends were trimmed by 6 bases and 0 bases, with 11 bases remaining between them. CDR3 length: 14 amino acids. Germline CDR1 reads SGHAT; CDR2 reads FQNNGV. CDR3 protein: CASRVDNLNTEAFF. The CDR3 DNA is TGTGCCAGCAGGGTAGACAACTTGAACACTGAAGCTTTCTTT.

The chain recombines TRBV29-1 with TRBJ1-1; unclear D gene. The CDR3 length is 13 residues. Germline V gene sequence: CDR1 SQVTM, CDR2 ANQGSEA. The ends were cut back, 7 bases at V and 3 bases at J, with 15 bases in the middle. CDR3 loop: CSAPMHEDTEAFF. Here the CDR3 DNA reads TGCAGCGCCCCAATGCACGAGGACACTGAAGCTTTCTTT.

This rearrangement joins TRBV5-4 to TRBJ1-1; 11 bases are shared with TRBD1. V was pared by 4 bases and J by 4 bases, with 3 bases of the junction left unmatched. The CDR3 consists of 14 residues. Germline V gene sequence: CDR1 SGHNT, CDR2 YYREEE (reference sequence). The CDR3 spells CASSHGQGATEAFF. The CDR3 region has the DNA TGTGCCAGCAGCCACGGACAGGGGGCCACTGAAGCTTTCTTT.

The V gene is TRBV5-1, the J gene TRBJ2-3; D possibly corresponds to TRBD2 (5 bases). CDR1 and CDR2 from the germline V gene are SGHRS and YFSETQ. The CDR3 runs to 14 residues. With 4 bases removed from V and 7 bases from J, the gap between germline ends came to 16 bases. The CDR3 nucleotides read TGCGCCAGCAGCCCTGGCCTCATCGGGAATACGCAGTATTTT. It encodes CASSPGLIGNTQYF. The variable domain in full, completed from reference TRBV5-1 and TRBJ2-3, reads KAGVTQTPRYLIKTRGQQVTLSCSPISGHRSVSWYQQTPGQGLQFLFEYFSETQRNKGNFPGRFSGRQFSNSRSEMNVSTLELGDSALYLCASSPGLIGNTQYFGPGTRLTVL.

The genes are TRBV28 and TRBJ1-2, with 8 bases fitting TRBD1. This CDR3 region has 12 residues. CDR1 is MDHEN, CDR2 SYDVKM, per germline. V lost 8 bases, J lost 4 bases, and 3 bases stayed unmatched. The CDR3 DNA reads as TGTGCCAGCGGGACAGGACCCTATGGCTACACCTTC. This translates into CASGTGPYGYTF.

Only one count was recorded for this clone. This chain joins TRBV12-3 or TRBV12-4 and TRBJ1-6; 8 bases map to TRBD1. Trimming took 6 bases from V and 8 from J; bases not matched to a gene: 3. The CDR3 contains 13 residues. CDR3 DNA sequence: TGTGCCAGCAGACGGGACAGGTATTCACCCCTCCACTTT. The encoded protein is CASRRDRYSPLHF.

A single count supports this clone. The rearrangement links TRBV11-2 to TRBJ2-2, with TRBD2 identical over 7 bases. CDR1 and CDR2 from the germline V gene are SGHAT and FQNNGV. Germline trimming cut 4 bases from V and 6 bases from J; bases unmatched to any gene: 20. The CDR3 covers 19 residues. DNA for the CDR3: TGTGCCAGCAGCTCGCTTAGTCGCGGGAGTGGGCCGCCACCCGGGGAGCTGTTTTTT. It is translated as CASSSLSRGSGPPPGELFF.